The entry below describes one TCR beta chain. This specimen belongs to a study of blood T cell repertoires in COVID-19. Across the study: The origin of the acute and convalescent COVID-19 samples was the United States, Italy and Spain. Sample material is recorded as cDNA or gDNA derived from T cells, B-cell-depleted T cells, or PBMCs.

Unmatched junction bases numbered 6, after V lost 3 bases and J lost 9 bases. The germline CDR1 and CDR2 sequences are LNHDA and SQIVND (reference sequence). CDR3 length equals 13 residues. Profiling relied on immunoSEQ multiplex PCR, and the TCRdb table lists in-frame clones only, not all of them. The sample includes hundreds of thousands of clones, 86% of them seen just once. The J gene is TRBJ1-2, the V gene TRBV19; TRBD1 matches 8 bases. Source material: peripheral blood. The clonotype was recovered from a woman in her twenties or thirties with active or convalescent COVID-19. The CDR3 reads CASSMDRVSSYTF. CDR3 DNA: TGTGCCAGTAGTATGGACAGGGTTTCTAGCTACACCTTC.